Below, 3 T cell receptor beta chains from the same sample are listed, as sequenced in a study of cytomegalovirus exposure and HLA in healthy donors. Primers included in the PCR were 60 Vbeta and 13 Jbeta primers. Clones were read by immunoSEQ multiplex PCR, and TCRdb kept only the in-frame ones, dropping some. Among 120,000 or so clones listed, around 82% were seen once. Input material: PBMCs. These receptors originate from a man between 25 and 39 years old in good health and CMV-seropositive.

This rearrangement joins TRBV30 to TRBJ2-3, with D possibly matching TRBD1 (6 bases). Trimming took off 2 bases at V and 3 bases at J, with 15 bases between the two ends. The CDR3 has 15 residues. Germline V gene data show CDR1 as GTSNPN and CDR2 as SVGIG (reference sequence). The CDR3 is CAWSQGQSRTDTQYF. CDR3 DNA sequence: TGTGCCTGGAGTCAAGGACAGAGTAGGACAGATACGCAGTATTTT.

J is TRBJ1-2 and V is TRBV28; tentative D call: TRBD1 (5 bases). CDR3 length: 14 residues. V dropped 1 base and J dropped 2 bases, with 8 bases sitting between them. The germline V gene encodes CDR1 MDHEN and CDR2 SYDVKM. CDR3 DNA sequence: TGTGCCAGCAGTTTATCGACAGTGAACTATGGCTACACCTTC. This translates into CASSLSTVNYGYTF.

The chain combines TRBV29-1 with TRBJ2-1; weak D call: TRBD2 (5 bases). The germline V and J ends were trimmed by 4 bases and 8 bases, with 18 bases remaining between them. The germline gives CDR1 SQVTM, CDR2 ANQGSEA. This CDR3 spans 14 amino acids. DNA of the CDR3: TGCAGCGTTGGATCTCCCCTAGCCTCCCATGAGCAGTTCTTC. It translates to CSVGSPLASHEQFF.